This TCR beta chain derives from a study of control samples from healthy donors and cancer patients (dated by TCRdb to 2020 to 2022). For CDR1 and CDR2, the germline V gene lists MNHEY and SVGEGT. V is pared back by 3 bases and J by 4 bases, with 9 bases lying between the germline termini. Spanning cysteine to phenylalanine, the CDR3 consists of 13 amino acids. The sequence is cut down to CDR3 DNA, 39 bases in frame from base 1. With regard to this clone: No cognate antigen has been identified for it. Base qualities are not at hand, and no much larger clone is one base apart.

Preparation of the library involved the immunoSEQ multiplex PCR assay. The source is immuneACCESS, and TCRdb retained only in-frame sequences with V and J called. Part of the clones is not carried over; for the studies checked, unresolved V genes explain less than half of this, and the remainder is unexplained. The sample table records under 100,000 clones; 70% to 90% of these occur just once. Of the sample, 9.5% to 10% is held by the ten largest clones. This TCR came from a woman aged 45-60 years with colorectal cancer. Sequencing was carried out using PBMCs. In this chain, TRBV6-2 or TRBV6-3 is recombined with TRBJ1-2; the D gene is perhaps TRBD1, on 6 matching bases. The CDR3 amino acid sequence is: CASSYGQFYGYTF. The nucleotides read TGTGCCAGCAGTTATGGACAGTTCTATGGCTACACCTTC.